This T cell receptor beta chain comes out of a study of cytomegalovirus exposure and HLA in healthy donors. Study-wide results and limits: Later examination showed HLA-associated TCR beta chains had greater clonal expansion than equally common others.

To note about this clone: What it binds is not known.

The primer mix had 60 Vbeta and 13 Jbeta primers. Profiling relied on immunoSEQ multiplex PCR, and the TCRdb table lists in-frame clones only, not all of them. The table lists fewer than 150,000 clones, more than 60% of them singletons, with 2.7% in the top ten. Sequencing was done on a sample of PBMCs. The sequence derives from a woman aged 35 to 49 in good health and CMV-seropositive.

CDR3 sequence reads: CAISERDRGETQYF. CDR3 coding DNA: TGTGCCATCAGTGAGAGGGATAGGGGAGAGACCCAGTACTTC. The genes are TRBV10-3 and TRBJ2-5; TRBD1 might be the D (5 bases). The V end was cut by 2 bases, the J end by 4 bases, with 11 bases between. Germline assignment: CDR1 ENHRY and CDR2 SYGVKD. The CDR3 runs 14 residues.